A single sample is the source of the 26 T cell receptor beta chains below, sequenced in a study of T cells expressing NK-cell markers (dated by TCRdb to the early 2020s). Libraries were constructed by 5' RACE. Sequencing relied on an Illumina HiSeq 2000. TCRdb reprocessed the reads and provides one entry for every CDR3 protein sequence; no DNA is given. The table for this sample records about 260,000 distinct CDR3 sequences. More than 3.5% of the sample is in the top ten clones. Sample: blood T cells: a sorted CD56 or NKG2C T cell subset, CD4+ or CD8+ T cells, or bulk PBMC T cells (not recorded which). Receptors were obtained from a woman aged 18-69 years in good health.

This chain uses TRBV7-2 with TRBJ1-5; TCRdb's assignment of TRBD1 cannot be checked, as there is no DNA. This CDR3 has 15 amino acids. Germline V CDR1 and CDR2: SGHTA, FQGNSA. CDR3 amino acids: CASSFRAGSNQPQHF.

J is TRBJ2-7 and V is TRBV5-1; TCRdb's assignment of TRBD1 cannot be checked, as there is no DNA. The CDR3 has 14 amino acids. Germline V gives CDR1 SGHRS, CDR2 YFSETQ. CDR3 residues: CASSLPGQNYEQYF.

This sequence joins TRBV5-6 and TRBJ1-5; absent DNA, TCRdb's TRBD1 call cannot be checked. Per germline, CDR1 SGHDT and CDR2 YYEEEE. The CDR3 is made up of 14 amino acids. The CDR3 is CASSSGGGNQPQHF.

The chain carries TRBV15 and TRBJ1-6. Germline-derived CDR1 and CDR2 are LNHNV and YYDKDF (reference sequence). CDR3 length equals 17 residues. The CDR3 region is CATSREGFYSYNSPLHF.

This chain uses TRBV5-1 with TRBJ2-3; TCRdb proposes TRBD1, but this gene call is untestable without DNA. CDR1 SGHRS and CDR2 YFSETQ come from the germline V gene. This CDR3 region has 17 residues. The CDR3 sequence is CASSSQRRGGSTDTQYF.

The chain uses TRBV4-3 and TRBJ2-2. This CDR3 is 14 amino acids long. Germline values: CDR1 LGHNA, CDR2 YSLEER. The CDR3 is CASSQVTGTGELFF.

CDR3 amino acids: CASSPGGPTNEKLFF. The chain joins TRBV6-1 to TRBJ1-4; as DNA is missing, the TRBD1 call by TCRdb cannot be tested. The germline gives CDR1 MNHNS, CDR2 SASEGT. The CDR3 is 15 residues long.

V usage is TRBV7-9 and J usage is TRBJ2-3; TCRdb reports TRBD1, a call that lacks DNA to check it against. The CDR3 consists of 14 residues. CDR1 is SEHNR, CDR2 FQNEAQ, per germline (reference sequence). CDR3: CASSPDRQTDTQYF.

The V and J genes are TRBV28 and TRBJ1-5; no DNA is available, so the TRBD1 call from TCRdb remains unchecked. The germline V gene encodes CDR1 MDHEN and CDR2 SYDVKM. CDR3 length: 13 residues. The CDR3 loop reads CASSLGVYQPQHF. Full variable domain (missing parts from reference TRBV28 and TRBJ1-5): DVKVTQSSRYLVKRTGEKVFLECVQDMDHENMFWYRQDPGLGLRLIYFSYDVKMKEKGDIPEGYSVSREKKERFSLILESASTNQTSMYLCASSLGVYQPQHFGDGTRLSIL.

The rearrangement joins TRBV3-1 to TRBJ2-7; TCRdb names TRBD1, which stays unverified in the absence of DNA. This CDR3 has 14 amino acids. The germline V gene has CDR1 LGHDT and CDR2 YNNKEL (reference sequence). The chain's CDR3 is CASSSLGTNYEQYF.

J is TRBJ2-5 and V is TRBV6-6. This CDR3 has 12 amino acids. Germline CDR1 MNHNY, CDR2 SVGAGI (reference sequence). The CDR3: CASRGYQETQYF.

The chain carries TRBV20-1 and TRBJ2-7; TCRdb names TRBD2, which stays unverified in the absence of DNA. The CDR3 consists of 14 residues. Germline assignment: CDR1 DFQATT and CDR2 SNEGSKA (reference sequence). CDR3 sequence reads: CSAPPRGSSYEQYF.

The rearrangement uses TRBV20-1 and TRBJ2-7. The length of the CDR3 is 12 residues. Germline V gives CDR1 DFQATT, CDR2 SNEGSKA (reference sequence). The CDR3 sequence is CSAGPTYYEQYF.

This sequence joins TRBV9 and TRBJ1-2. Germline V gene sequence: CDR1 SGDLS, CDR2 YYNGEE. The CDR3 contains 15 residues. The CDR3 loop reads CASSPRLPANYGYTF.

V usage is TRBV20-1 and J usage is TRBJ1-3; the D gene TCRdb calls, TRBD1, cannot be checked with no DNA. Germline CDR1 reads DFQATT; CDR2 reads SNEGSKA (reference sequence). The CDR3 length is 14 residues. The CDR3 spells CSASDRGSGNTIYF.

J is TRBJ2-7 and V is TRBV12-3 or TRBV12-4; TCRdb designates TRBD1, a call that cannot be tested without DNA. The CDR3 covers 14 residues. The CDR3: CASSPDRGMNEQYF.

The chain uses TRBV20-1 and TRBJ1-4; no DNA is available, so the TRBD1 call from TCRdb remains unchecked. Germline V gene sequence: CDR1 DFQATT, CDR2 SNEGSKA (reference sequence). This CDR3 has 14 amino acids. CDR3 loop: CSAPGQGRSEKLFF.

The V gene is TRBV2, the J gene TRBJ2-5; as DNA is missing, the TRBD1 call by TCRdb cannot be tested. The CDR3 spans 15 residues. Germline CDR1 and CDR2: SNHLY and FYNNEI. The CDR3 here is CASVWTGGYQETQYF.

The V and J genes are TRBV20-1 and TRBJ2-7; checking the TCRdb D call of TRBD1 is not possible without DNA. CDR1 DFQATT and CDR2 SNEGSKA come from the germline V gene (reference sequence). The CDR3 spans 15 residues. The CDR3 reads CSAPQPRDTAWEQYF.

The CDR3 here is CASSARLGGGTFSGANVLTF. V and J are TRBV28 and TRBJ2-6; no DNA is available, so the TRBD1 call from TCRdb remains unchecked. The CDR3 extends over 20 amino acids. Germline V CDR1 and CDR2: MDHEN, SYDVKM.

The gene calls are TRBV7-6 and TRBJ2-1; TCRdb gives TRBD1 as the D gene, but with no DNA this cannot be confirmed. Germline assignment: CDR1 SGHVS and CDR2 FNYEAQ. The CDR3 covers 14 residues. The CDR3 loop is CASSSTGAYNEQFF.

This chain uses TRBV5-6 with TRBJ2-1; TCRdb designates TRBD2, a call that cannot be tested without DNA. The CDR3 loop spans 17 amino acids. In germline, CDR1 is SGHDT, CDR2 YYEEEE. CDR3 sequence reads: CASSSSWTSGSHYEQFF.

This sequence joins TRBV6-1 and TRBJ2-7; as DNA is missing, the TRBD2 call by TCRdb cannot be tested. The CDR3 runs to 14 residues. Germline CDR1 is MNHNS and CDR2 is SASEGT. This chain's CDR3 is CASTKGGRGYEQYF.

The chain recombines TRBV20-1 with TRBJ1-1; TCRdb indicates TRBD1, and absent DNA this call remains unverified. Germline V gene data show CDR1 as DFQATT and CDR2 as SNEGSKA (reference sequence). The CDR3 consists of 15 residues. The chain's CDR3 is CSARVRPGMNTEAFF.

The V and J genes are TRBV5-1 and TRBJ2-3; TCRdb lists TRBD1, though no DNA is available to test this call. Germline values: CDR1 SGHRS, CDR2 YFSETQ. The CDR3 length is 15 residues. The chain's CDR3 is CASSVDGANTDTQYF.

V and J are TRBV12-3 or TRBV12-4 and TRBJ2-7; TCRdb's D call, TRBD2, is unchecked because there is no DNA. There are 15 residues in the CDR3. CDR3 in amino acids: CASSFGGLDAVEQYF.